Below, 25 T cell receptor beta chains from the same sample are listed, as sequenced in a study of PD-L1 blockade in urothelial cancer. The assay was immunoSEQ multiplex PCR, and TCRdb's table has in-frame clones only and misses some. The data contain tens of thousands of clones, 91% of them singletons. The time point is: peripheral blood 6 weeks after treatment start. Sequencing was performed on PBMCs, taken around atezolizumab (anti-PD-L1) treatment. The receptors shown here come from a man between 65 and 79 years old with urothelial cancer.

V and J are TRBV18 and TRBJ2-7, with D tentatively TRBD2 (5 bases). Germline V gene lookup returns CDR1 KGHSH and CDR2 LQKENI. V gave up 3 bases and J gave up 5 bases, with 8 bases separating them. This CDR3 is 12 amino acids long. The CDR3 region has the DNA TGTGCCAGCTCACCGTCCGGGGACGAGCAGTACTTC. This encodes CASSPSGDEQYF.

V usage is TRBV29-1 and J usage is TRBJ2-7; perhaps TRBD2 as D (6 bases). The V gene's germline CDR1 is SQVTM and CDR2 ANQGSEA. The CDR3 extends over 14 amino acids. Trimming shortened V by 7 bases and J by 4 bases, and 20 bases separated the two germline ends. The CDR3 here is CSGSSGNGPYEQYF. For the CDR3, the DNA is TGCAGCGGCAGTAGCGGTAACGGGCCGTACGAGCAGTACTTC.

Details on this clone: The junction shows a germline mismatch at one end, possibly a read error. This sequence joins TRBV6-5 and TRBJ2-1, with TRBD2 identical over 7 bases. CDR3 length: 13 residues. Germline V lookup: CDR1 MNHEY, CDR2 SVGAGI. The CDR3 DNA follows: TGTGCCAGCAGTTACGGGCGGGGGAATGAGCAGCTCTTC. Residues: CASSYGRGNEQLF.

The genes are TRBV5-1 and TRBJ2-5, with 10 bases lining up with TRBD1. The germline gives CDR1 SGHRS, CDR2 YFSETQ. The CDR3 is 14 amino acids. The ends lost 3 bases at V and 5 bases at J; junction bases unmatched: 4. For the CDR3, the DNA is TGCGCCAGCAGCTGGGGGACAGGGGAGGAGACCCAGTACTTC. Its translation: CASSWGTGEETQYF.

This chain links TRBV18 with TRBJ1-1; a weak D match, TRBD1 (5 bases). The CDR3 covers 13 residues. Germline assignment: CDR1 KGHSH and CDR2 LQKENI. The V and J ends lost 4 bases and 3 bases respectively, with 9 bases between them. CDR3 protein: CASSRLRDTEAFF. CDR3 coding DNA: TGTGCCAGCTCACGACTCAGGGACACTGAAGCTTTCTTT.

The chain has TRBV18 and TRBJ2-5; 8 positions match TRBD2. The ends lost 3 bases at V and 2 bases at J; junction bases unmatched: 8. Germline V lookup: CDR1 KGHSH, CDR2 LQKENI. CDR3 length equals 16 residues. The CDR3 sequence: CASSPLSGGVQETQYF. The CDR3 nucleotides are TGTGCCAGCTCACCCCTGTCGGGGGGGGTTCAAGAGACCCAGTACTTC.

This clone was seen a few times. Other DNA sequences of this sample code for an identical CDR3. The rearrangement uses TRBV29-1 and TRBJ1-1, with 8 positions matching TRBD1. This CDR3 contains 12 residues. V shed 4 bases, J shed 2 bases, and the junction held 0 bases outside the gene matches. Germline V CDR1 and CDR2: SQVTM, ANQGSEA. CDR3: CSVAGGNTEAFF. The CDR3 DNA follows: TGCAGCGTTGCAGGGGGCAACACTGAAGCTTTCTTT.

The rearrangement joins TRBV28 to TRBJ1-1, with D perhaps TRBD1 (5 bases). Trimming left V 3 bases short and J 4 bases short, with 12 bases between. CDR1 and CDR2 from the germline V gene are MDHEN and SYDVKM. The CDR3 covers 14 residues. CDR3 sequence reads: CASSLGGVATEAFF. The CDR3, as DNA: TGTGCCAGCAGTTTGGGGGGGGTTGCCACTGAAGCTTTCTTT.

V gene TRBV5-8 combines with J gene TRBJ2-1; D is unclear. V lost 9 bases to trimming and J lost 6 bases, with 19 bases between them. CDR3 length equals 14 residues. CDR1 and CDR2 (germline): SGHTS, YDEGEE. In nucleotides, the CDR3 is TGTGCCACCTGGAGACTTTCGGTAACCAATGAGCAGTTCTTC. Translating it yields CATWRLSVTNEQFF.

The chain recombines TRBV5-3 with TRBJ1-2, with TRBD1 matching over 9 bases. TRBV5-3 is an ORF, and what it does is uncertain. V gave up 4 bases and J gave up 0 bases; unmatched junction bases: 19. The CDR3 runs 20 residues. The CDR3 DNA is TGTGCCAGAAGCCACAGACTGGGTTACAGGGGGCGAATTCCTAACTATGGCTACACCTTC. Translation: CARSHRLGYRGRIPNYGYTF.

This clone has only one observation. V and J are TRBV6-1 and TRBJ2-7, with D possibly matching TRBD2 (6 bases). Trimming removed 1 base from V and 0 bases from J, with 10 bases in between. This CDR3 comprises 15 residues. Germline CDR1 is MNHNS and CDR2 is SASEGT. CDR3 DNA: TGTGCCAGCAGTGAAGGCGGGACGAGCTCCTACGAGCAGTACTTC. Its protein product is CASSEGGTSSYEQYF.

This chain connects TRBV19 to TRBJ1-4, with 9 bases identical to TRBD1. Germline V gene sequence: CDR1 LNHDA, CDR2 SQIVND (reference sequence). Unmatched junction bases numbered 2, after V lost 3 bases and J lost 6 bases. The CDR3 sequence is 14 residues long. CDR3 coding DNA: TGTGCCAGTAGTATGGGACAGGGATATGAAAAACTGTTTTTT. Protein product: CASSMGQGYEKLFF.

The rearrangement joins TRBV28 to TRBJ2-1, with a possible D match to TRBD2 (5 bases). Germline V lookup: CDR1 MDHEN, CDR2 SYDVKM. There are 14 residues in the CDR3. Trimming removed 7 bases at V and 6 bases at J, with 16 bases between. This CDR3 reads CASTESIGSNEQFF. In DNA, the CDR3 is TGTGCCAGCACTGAGTCCATAGGGAGCAATGAGCAGTTCTTC.

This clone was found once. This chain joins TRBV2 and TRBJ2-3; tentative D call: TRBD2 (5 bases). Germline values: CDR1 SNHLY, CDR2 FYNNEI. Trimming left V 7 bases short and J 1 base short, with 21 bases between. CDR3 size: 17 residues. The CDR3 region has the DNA TGTGCCAGCACCGTTGGGGTAGGGCTCGGGGGCACAGATACGCAGTATTTT. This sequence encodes CASTVGVGLGGTDTQYF.

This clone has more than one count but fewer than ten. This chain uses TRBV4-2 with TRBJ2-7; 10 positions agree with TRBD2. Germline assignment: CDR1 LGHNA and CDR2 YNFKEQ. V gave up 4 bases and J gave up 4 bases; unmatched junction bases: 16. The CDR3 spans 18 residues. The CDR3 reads CASSLRILAGDWRYEQYF. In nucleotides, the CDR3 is TGTGCCAGCAGCCTCCGGATCCTAGCGGGAGACTGGCGGTACGAGCAGTACTTC.

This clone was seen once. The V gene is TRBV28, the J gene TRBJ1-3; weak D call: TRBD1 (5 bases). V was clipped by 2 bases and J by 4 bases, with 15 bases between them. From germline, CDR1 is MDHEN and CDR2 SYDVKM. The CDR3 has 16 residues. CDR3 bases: TGTGCCAGCAGTTTAAGGACAAACTCCGCGGGAAACACCATATATTTT. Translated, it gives CASSLRTNSAGNTIYF. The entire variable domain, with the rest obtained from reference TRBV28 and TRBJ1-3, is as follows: DVKVTQSSRYLVKRTGEKVFLECVQDMDHENMFWYRQDPGLGLRLIYFSYDVKMKEKGDIPEGYSVSREKKERFSLILESASTNQTSMYLCASSLRTNSAGNTIYFGEGSWLTVV.

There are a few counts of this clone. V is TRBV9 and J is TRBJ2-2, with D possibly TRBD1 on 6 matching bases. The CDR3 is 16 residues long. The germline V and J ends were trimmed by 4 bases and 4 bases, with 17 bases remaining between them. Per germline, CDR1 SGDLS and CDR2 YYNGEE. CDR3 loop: CASSSRGGRGTGELFF. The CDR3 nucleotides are TGTGCCAGCAGCTCCCGAGGGGGACGGGGCACCGGGGAGCTGTTTTTT.

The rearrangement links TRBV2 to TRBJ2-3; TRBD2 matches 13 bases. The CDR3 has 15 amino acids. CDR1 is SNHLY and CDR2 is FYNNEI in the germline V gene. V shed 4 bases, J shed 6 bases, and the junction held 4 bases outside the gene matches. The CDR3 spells CASSGTSGRRDTQYF. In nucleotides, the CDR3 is TGTGCCAGCAGTGGGACTAGCGGGAGACGGGATACGCAGTATTTT.

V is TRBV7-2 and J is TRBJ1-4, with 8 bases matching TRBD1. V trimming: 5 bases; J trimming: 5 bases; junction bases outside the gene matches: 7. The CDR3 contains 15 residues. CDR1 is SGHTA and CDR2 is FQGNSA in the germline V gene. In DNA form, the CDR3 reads TGTGCCAGCAGCATCGGACAGGGAGGGAATGAAAAACTGTTTTTT. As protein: CASSIGQGGNEKLFF. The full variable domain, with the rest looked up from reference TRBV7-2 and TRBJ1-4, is GAGVSQSPSNKVTEKGKDVELRCDPISGHTALYWYRQSLGQGLEFLIYFQGNSAPDKSGLPSDRFSAERTGGSVSTLTIQRTQQEDSAVYLCASSIGQGGNEKLFFGSGTQLSVL.

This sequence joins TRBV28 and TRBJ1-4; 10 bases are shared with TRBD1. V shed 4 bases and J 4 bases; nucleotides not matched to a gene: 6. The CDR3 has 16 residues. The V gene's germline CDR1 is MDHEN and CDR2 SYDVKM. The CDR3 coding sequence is TGTGCCAGCAGTTCCCTGGGACAGGGGATTAATGAAAAACTGTTTTTT. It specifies CASSSLGQGINEKLFF.

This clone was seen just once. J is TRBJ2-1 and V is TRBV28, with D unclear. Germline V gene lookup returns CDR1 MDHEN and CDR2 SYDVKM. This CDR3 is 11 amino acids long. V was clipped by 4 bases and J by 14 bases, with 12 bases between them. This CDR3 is CASSSTEREFF. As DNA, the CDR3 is TGTGCCAGCAGTTCCACAGAACGAGAGTTCTTC. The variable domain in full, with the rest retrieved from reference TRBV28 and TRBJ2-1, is DVKVTQSSRYLVKRTGEKVFLECVQDMDHENMFWYRQDPGLGLRLIYFSYDVKMKEKGDIPEGYSVSREKKERFSLILESASTNQTSMYLCASSSTEREFFGPGTRLTVL.

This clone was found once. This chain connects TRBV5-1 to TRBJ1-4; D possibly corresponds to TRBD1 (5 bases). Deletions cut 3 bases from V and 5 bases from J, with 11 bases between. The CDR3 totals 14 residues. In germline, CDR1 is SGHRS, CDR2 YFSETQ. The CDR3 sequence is CASSSAGLNEKLFF. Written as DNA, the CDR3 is TGCGCCAGCAGCTCGGCAGGGCTGAATGAAAAACTGTTTTTT.

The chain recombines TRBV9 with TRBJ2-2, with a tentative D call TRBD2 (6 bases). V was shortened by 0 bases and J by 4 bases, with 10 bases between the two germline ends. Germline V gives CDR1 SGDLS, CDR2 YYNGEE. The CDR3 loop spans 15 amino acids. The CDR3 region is CASSVAGAGTGELFF. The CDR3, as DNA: TGTGCCAGCAGCGTAGCGGGAGCCGGCACCGGGGAGCTGTTTTTT.

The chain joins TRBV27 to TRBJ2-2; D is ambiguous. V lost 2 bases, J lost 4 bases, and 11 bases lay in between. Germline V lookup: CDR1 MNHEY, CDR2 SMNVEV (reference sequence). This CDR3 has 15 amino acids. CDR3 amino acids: CASSLNPYSTGELFF. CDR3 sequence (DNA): TGTGCCAGCAGTTTAAACCCATATAGCACCGGGGAGCTGTTTTTT.

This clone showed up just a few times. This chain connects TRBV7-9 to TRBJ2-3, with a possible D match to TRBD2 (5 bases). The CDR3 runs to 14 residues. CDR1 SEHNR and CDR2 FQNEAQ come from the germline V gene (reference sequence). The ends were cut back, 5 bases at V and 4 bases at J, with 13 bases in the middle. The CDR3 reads CASSPGSTADTQYF. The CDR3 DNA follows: TGTGCCAGCAGCCCTGGGAGCACGGCAGATACGCAGTATTTT.